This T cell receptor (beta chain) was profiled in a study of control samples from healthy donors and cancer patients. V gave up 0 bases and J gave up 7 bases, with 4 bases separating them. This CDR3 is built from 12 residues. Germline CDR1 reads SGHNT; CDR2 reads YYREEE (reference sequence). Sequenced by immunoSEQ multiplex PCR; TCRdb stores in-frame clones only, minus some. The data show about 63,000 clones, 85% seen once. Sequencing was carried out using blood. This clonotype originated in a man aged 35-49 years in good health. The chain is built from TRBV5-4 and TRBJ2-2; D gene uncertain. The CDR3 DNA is TGTGCCAGCAGCTTGGGGAGCGGGGAGCTGTTTTTT. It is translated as CASSLGSGELFF.